The 16 T cell receptor beta chains given below trace back to one sample, sequenced in a study of CD8 T cells in ankylosing spondylitis. MiXCR, run by TCRdb on the 5' RACE reads, gives a single entry per CDR3 protein. The profile covers about 150,000 distinct CDR3 sequences, with under 45% appearing a single time and about 15% taken by the ten largest. Sample: synovial fluid, either unsorted or a sorted T cell fraction (not recorded which). Receptor source: a male donor with ankylosing spondylitis.

This clonotype has at least ten counts. The V and J genes are TRBV20-1 and TRBJ2-7; 8 bases agree with TRBD1. The trim removed 6 bases at V and 3 bases at J, leaving 13 bases unmatched. Germline CDR1 is DFQATT and CDR2 is SNEGSKA (reference sequence). This CDR3 is 15 amino acids long. The CDR3 nucleotides read TGCAGTGCGAGATCCTACGACAGGGGTGTCTACGAGCAGTACTTC. This gives the protein CSARSYDRGVYEQYF.

This clonotype was picked up many times. The gene calls are TRBV6-1 and TRBJ2-7; 8 bases are a match to TRBD2. The germline V gene encodes CDR1 MNHNS and CDR2 SASEGT. Germline trimming cut 5 bases from V and 0 bases from J; bases unmatched to any gene: 3. This CDR3 spans 14 amino acids. The chain's CDR3 is CASSKRESSYEQYF. Written as DNA, the CDR3 is TGTGCCAGCAGTAAGCGGGAGTCCTCCTACGAGCAGTACTTC.

The V and J genes are TRBV7-2 and TRBJ2-1, with a tentative D call TRBD1 (6 bases). The V end was cut by 5 bases, the J end by 3 bases, with 11 bases between. The germline gives CDR1 SGHTA, CDR2 FQGNSA. The CDR3 loop spans 14 amino acids. The CDR3 loop reads CASSLWTVYNEQFF. CDR3 in DNA: TGTGCCAGCAGCCTATGGACAGTCTACAATGAGCAGTTCTTC.

The chain links TRBV20-1 to TRBJ2-5; no firm D call. The CDR3 consists of 14 residues. Germline values: CDR1 DFQATT, CDR2 SNEGSKA (reference sequence). V lost 0 bases to trimming and J lost 2 bases, with 10 bases between them. The CDR3 is CSARDRTVQETQYF. As DNA, the CDR3 is TGCAGTGCTAGAGATCGAACGGTACAAGAGACCCAGTACTTC.

This sequence joins TRBV28 and TRBJ2-7; D gene unclear. The CDR3 is 14 amino acids. V lost 0 bases, J lost 3 bases, and 9 bases lay in between. Germline loops: CDR1 MDHEN, CDR2 SYDVKM. CDR3 loop: CASSLWLNIYEQYF. In DNA, the CDR3 is TGTGCCAGCAGTTTATGGCTAAACATCTACGAGCAGTACTTC.

The J gene is TRBJ2-3, the V gene TRBV7-9; D tentatively reads TRBD1 or TRBD2 (5 bases each). The CDR3 extends over 16 amino acids. Deletions cut 5 bases from V and 2 bases from J, with 17 bases between. Germline values: CDR1 SEHNR, CDR2 FQNEAQ (reference sequence). The CDR3 bases are TGTGCCAGCAGCCCAGTAGAGGGGCCCGACACAGATACGCAGTATTTT. Residues: CASSPVEGPDTDTQYF.

This clonotype was counted a few times. V gene TRBV9 combines with J gene TRBJ2-1; 8 bases match TRBD1. Germline V lookup: CDR1 SGDLS, CDR2 YYNGEE. The CDR3 is made up of 14 amino acids. The V and J ends lost 4 bases and 7 bases, in that order; junction bases with no gene match: 7. The CDR3 reads CASSFGTGRNEQFF. The CDR3 DNA sequence: TGTGCCAGCAGCTTCGGGACAGGTAGAAATGAGCAGTTCTTC. The whole variable domain, remainder taken from reference TRBV9 and TRBJ2-1, is DSGVTQTPKHLITATGQRVTLRCSPRSGDLSVYWYQQSLDQGLQFLIQYYNGEERAKGNILERFSAQQFPDLHSELNLSSLELGDSALYFCASSFGTGRNEQFFGPGTRLTVL.

This clonotype appeared many times. The chain carries TRBV2 and TRBJ1-1; no firm D call. CDR1 is SNHLY, CDR2 FYNNEI, per germline. The V end lost 4 bases, the J end lost 0 bases, and 3 bases lay between the germline ends. CDR3 length: 12 residues. The CDR3 reads CASSVMNTEAFF. As DNA, the CDR3 is TGTGCCAGCAGTGTAATGAACACTGAAGCTTTCTTT.

The V call is TRBV6-4, the J call TRBJ2-1; D is perhaps TRBD2 (5 bases). This CDR3 region has 13 residues. Germline-derived CDR1 and CDR2 are MRHNA and SNTAGT. Trimming shortened V by 3 bases and J by 3 bases, and 6 bases separated the two germline ends. CDR3 sequence: CASSEEVYNEQFF. The CDR3 nucleotides are TGTGCCAGCAGTGAGGAGGTCTACAATGAGCAGTTCTTC.

V and J are TRBV5-4 and TRBJ2-6, with D possibly matching TRBD1 (5 bases). Germline V lookup: CDR1 SGHNT, CDR2 YYREEE (reference sequence). Trimming shortened V by 1 base and J by 3 bases, and 11 bases separated the two germline ends. This CDR3 spans 16 amino acids. The CDR3 protein is CASSLPGFDGANVLTF. CDR3 nucleotide sequence: TGTGCCAGCAGCTTGCCAGGGTTCGATGGGGCCAACGTCCTGACTTTC.

CDR3 in DNA: TGCAGCGTTGATATGGGACTAGCGGATAGCACAGATACGCAGTATTTT. It is translated as CSVDMGLADSTDTQYF. This chain links TRBV29-1 with TRBJ2-3, with 11 bases fitting TRBD2. CDR1 SQVTM and CDR2 ANQGSEA come from the germline V gene. J was trimmed by 0 bases and V by 3 bases; bases with no gene match: 5. The length of the CDR3 is 16 residues.

This chain uses TRBV29-1 with TRBJ2-2; D unclear. V lost 7 bases, J lost 1 base, and 7 bases lay in between. The germline CDR1 and CDR2 sequences are SQVTM and ANQGSEA. CDR3 size: 12 residues. CDR3 residues: CSAWQNTGELFF. CDR3 sequence (DNA): TGCAGCGCCTGGCAGAACACCGGGGAGCTGTTTTTT.

The J gene is TRBJ1-1, the V gene TRBV20-1; the match to TRBD1 covers 9 bases. The V gene end was trimmed by 6 bases and the J gene end by 6 bases; junction bases not matched to a gene: 8. The CDR3 is 13 residues long. The germline gives CDR1 DFQATT, CDR2 SNEGSKA (reference sequence). CDR3 region: CSAQQGAPSEAFF. Here the CDR3 DNA reads TGCAGTGCGCAACAGGGGGCGCCGTCTGAAGCTTTCTTT.

This chain links TRBV20-1 with TRBJ2-7, with 7 bases that match TRBD1. The germline V gene has CDR1 DFQATT and CDR2 SNEGSKA (reference sequence). After removal of 3 bases from V and 2 bases from J, the junction contained 13 bases not matched to a gene. The CDR3 runs 16 residues. CDR3 residues: CSARFPRGTETYEQYF. CDR3 sequence (DNA): TGCAGTGCTAGGTTCCCTAGGGGGACAGAAACCTACGAGCAGTACTTC.

The rearrangement uses TRBV11-2 and TRBJ1-2; D unresolved. Germline V gene sequence: CDR1 SGHAT, CDR2 FQNNGV. CDR3 length equals 16 residues. The V end lost 5 bases, the J end lost 0 bases, and 16 bases lay between the germline ends. The DNA of the CDR3 is TGTGCCAGCAGCCGCCCGTGGGGTTGGACTAACTATGGCTACACCTTC. The encoded protein is CASSRPWGWTNYGYTF.

This chain connects TRBV4-1 to TRBJ1-1; D call uncertain. There are 18 residues in the CDR3. CDR1 is MGHRA, CDR2 YSYEKL, per germline. V was clipped by 3 bases and J by 2 bases, with 22 bases between them. CDR3 sequence (DNA): TGCGCCAGCAGCCATCCACTCGACATTGGGGTAGGAAACACTGAAGCTTTCTTT. It codes for CASSHPLDIGVGNTEAFF.